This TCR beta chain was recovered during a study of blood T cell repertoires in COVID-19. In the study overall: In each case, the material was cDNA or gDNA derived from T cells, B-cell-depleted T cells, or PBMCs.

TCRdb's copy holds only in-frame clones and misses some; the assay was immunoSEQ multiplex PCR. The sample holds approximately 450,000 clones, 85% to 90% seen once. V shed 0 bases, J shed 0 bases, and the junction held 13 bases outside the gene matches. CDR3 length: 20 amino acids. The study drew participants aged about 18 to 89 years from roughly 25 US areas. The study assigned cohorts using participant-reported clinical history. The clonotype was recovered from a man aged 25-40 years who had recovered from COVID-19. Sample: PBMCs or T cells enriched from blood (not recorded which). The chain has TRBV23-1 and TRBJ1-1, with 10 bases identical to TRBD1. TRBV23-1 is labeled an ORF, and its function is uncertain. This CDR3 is CASSQSGQGKPKKMNTEAFF. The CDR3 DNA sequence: TGCGCCAGCAGTCAATCGGGACAGGGGAAACCAAAGAAAATGAACACTGAAGCTTTCTTT.